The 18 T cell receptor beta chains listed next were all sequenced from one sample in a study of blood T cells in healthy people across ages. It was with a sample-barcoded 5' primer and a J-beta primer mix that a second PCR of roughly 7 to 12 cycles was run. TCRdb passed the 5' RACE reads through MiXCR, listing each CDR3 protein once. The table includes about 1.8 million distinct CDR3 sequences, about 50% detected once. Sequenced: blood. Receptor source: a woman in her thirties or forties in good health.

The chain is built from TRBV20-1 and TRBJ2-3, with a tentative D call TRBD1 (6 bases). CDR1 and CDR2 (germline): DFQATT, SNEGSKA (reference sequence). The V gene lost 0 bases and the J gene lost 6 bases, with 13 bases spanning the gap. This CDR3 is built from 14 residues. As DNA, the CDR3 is TGCAGTGCTAGAGATCCCACAGGGACGGATACGCAGTATTTT. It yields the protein CSARDPTGTDTQYF.

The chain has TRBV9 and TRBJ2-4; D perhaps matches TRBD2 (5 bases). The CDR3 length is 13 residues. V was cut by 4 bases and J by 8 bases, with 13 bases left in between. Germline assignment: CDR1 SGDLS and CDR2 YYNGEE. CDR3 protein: CASSPALADIQYF. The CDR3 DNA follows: TGTGCCAGCAGCCCAGCCCTAGCTGACATTCAGTACTTC.

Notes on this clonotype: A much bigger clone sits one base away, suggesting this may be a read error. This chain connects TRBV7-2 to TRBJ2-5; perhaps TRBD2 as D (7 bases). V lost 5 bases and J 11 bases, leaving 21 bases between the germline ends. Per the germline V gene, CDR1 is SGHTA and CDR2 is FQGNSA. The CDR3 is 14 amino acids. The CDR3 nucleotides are TGTGCCAGCAGCCTAGGGGGGGAGGGCAATGAGCAGTACTTC. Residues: CASSLGGEGNEQYF.

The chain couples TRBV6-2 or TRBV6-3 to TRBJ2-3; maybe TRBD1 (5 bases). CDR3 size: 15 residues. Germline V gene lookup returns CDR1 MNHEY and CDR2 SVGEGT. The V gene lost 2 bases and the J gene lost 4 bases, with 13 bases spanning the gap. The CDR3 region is CASSYQGRGADTQYF. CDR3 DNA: TGTGCCAGCAGTTACCAGGGAAGGGGCGCAGATACGCAGTATTTT.

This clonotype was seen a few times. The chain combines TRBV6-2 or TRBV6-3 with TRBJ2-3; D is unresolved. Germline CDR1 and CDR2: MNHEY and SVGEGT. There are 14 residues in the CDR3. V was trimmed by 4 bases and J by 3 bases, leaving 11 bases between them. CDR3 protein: CASSSPPLTDTQYF. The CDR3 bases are TGTGCCAGCAGTTCCCCCCCTCTTACAGATACGCAGTATTTT.

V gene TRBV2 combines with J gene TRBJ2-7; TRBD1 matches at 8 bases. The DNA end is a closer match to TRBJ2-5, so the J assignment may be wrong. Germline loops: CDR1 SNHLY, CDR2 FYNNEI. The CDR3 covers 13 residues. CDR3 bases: TGTGCCACCTGGGAACAGGGGGAAGAGACCCAGTACTTC. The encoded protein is CATWEQGEETQYF.

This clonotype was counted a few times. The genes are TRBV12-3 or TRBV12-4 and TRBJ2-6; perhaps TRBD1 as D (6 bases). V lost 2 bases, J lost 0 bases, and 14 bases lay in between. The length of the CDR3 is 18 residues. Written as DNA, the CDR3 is TGTGCCAGCAGTTTACAGGGGACCCTTCGCTCTGGGGCCAACGTCCTGACTTTC. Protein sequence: CASSLQGTLRSGANVLTF.

In DNA form, the CDR3 reads TGCAGTGCTAGAGAGGGGACAAGGAATAATTCACCCCTCCACTTT. It translates to CSAREGTRNNSPLHF. The chain has TRBV20-1 and TRBJ1-6, with D maybe TRBD1 (6 bases). Germline V gene sequence: CDR1 DFQATT, CDR2 SNEGSKA (reference sequence). CDR3 length equals 15 residues. Trimming removed 0 bases from V and 5 bases from J, with 11 bases in between.

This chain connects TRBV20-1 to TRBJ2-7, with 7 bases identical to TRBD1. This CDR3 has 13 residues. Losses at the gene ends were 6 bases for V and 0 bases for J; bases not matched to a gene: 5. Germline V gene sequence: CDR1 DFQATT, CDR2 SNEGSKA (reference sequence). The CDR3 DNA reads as TGCAGTGCCCCGACAGGGAGCTCCTACGAGCAGTACTTC. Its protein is CSAPTGSSYEQYF.

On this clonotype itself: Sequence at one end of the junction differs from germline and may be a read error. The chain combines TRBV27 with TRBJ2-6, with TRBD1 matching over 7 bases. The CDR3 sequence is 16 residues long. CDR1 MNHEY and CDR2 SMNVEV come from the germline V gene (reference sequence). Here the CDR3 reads CASRGTVSSGANVQTF. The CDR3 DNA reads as TGTGCCAGCAGAGGGACAGTTTCCTCTGGGGCCAACGTCCAGACTTTC.

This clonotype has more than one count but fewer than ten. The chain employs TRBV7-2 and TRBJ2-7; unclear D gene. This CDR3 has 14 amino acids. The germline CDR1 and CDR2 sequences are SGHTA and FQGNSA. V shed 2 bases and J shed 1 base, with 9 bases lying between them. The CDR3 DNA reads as TGTGCCAGCAGCTTATCCCCAGCTTCCTACGAGCAGTACTTC. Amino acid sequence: CASSLSPASYEQYF.

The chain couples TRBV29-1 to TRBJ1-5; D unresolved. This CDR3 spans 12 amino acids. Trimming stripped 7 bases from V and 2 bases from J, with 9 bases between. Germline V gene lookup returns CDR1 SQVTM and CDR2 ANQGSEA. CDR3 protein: CSALDGNQPQHF. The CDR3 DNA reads TGCAGCGCCCTCGACGGCAATCAGCCCCAGCATTTT.

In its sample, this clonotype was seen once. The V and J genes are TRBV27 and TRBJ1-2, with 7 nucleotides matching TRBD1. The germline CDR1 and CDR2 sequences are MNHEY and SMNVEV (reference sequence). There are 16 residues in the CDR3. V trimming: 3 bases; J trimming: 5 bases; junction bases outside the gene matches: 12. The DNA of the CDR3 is TGTGCCAGCAGTTTTAGCCGGACAGGAGGGAATTATGGCTACACCTTC. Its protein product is CASSFSRTGGNYGYTF.

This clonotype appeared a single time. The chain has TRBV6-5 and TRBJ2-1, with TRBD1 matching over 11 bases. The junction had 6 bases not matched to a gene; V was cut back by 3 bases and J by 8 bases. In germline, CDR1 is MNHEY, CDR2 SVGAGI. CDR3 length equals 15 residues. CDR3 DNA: TGTGCCAGCAGTTATGGGGACAGGGGGAGTGATGAGCAGTTCTTC. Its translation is CASSYGDRGSDEQFF.

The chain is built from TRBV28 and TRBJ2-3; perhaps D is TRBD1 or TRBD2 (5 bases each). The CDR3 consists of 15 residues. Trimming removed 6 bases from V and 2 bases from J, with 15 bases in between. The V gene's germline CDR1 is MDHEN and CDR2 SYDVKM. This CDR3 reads CASSLGEGFTDTQYF. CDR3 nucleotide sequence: TGTGCCAGCAGCCTGGGGGAAGGTTTCACAGATACGCAGTATTTT. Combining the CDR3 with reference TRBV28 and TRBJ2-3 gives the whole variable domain DVKVTQSSRYLVKRTGEKVFLECVQDMDHENMFWYRQDPGLGLRLIYFSYDVKMKEKGDIPEGYSVSREKKERFSLILESASTNQTSMYLCASSLGEGFTDTQYFGPGTRLTVL.

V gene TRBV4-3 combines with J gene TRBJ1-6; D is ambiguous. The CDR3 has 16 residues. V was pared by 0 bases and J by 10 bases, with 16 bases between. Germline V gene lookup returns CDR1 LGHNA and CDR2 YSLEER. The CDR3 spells CASSQEAGRTGSPLHF. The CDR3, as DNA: TGCGCCAGCAGCCAAGAAGCCGGCAGGACGGGATCACCCCTCCACTTT.

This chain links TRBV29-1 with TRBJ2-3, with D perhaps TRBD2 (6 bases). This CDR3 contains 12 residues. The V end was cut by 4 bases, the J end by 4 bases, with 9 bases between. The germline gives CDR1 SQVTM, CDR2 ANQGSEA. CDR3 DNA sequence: TGCAGCGTTGCGCGGGGTGCAGATACGCAGTATTTT. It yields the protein CSVARGADTQYF.

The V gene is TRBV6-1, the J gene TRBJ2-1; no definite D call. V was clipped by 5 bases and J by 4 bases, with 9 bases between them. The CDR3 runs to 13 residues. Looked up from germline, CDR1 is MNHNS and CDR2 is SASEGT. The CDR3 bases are TGTGCCAGCAGTTCCACAGTATACAATGAGCAGTTCTTC. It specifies CASSSTVYNEQFF.